The rows below give T cell receptor beta chains drawn from one sample of a study of graft-versus-host responses after intestinal transplantation. These receptors' targets are unknown. Repertoires were generated with immunoSEQ multiplex PCR, while TCRdb's copy carries only in-frame clones and drops some. The sample lists 40,000 to 55,000 clones; 85% to 95% were seen once. Sequenced material: unstimulated CD8+ T cells sorted from spleen or lymph node cells, taken before transplant. These TCRs come from a human donor who was the organ donor for an intestinal transplant. The CDR3 runs from the conserved cysteine through the conserved F or W. The D gene is left open where the match is weak. Clone size appears in some rows only: once, few, many, or a class for an expanded clone.

DNA: TGTGCCAGCAGCCCTAAACCCCACTCAAACACCATATATTTT
CDR3: CASSPKPHSNTIYF
D: NA
V: TRBV27
J: TRBJ1-3
size: NA

DNA: TGTGCCAGCAGCGTCTCAGGGGCCGGCACCGGGGAGCTGTTTTTT
CDR3: CASSVSGAGTGELFF
D: NA
V: TRBV9
J: TRBJ2-2
size: NA

DNA: TGCGCCAGCAGAACAGGGGGCTTGGGTAATTCACCCCTCCACTTT
CDR3: CASRTGGLGNSPLHF
D: TRBD1
V: TRBV4-3
J: TRBJ1-6
size: NA

DNA: TGTGCCAGCAGCTCTCCGGACAAAACCTATAATTCACCCCTCCACTTT
CDR3: CASSSPDKTYNSPLHF
D: NA
V: TRBV11-2
J: TRBJ1-6
size: once

DNA: TGTGCCAGCAGCGGCTTACGGGCCAACGTCCTGACTTTC
CDR3: CASSGLRANVLTF
D: NA
V: TRBV11-2
J: TRBJ2-6
size: NA

DNA: TGTGCCAGCAGTTTATGGTCAGGGGGGTCCTCCTATAATTCACCCCTCCACTTT
CDR3: CASSLWSGGSSYNSPLHF
D: TRBD1
V: TRBV27
J: TRBJ1-6
size: NA

DNA: TGTGCCAGCAGTTACGGGGGGAGCACAGATACGCAGTATTTT
CDR3: CASSYGGSTDTQYF
D: NA
V: TRBV6-5
J: TRBJ2-3
size: NA

DNA: TGTGCCAGCAGTTCCGCCACGAGGGTCGGTGAAGCTTTCTTT
CDR3: CASSSATRVGEAFF
D: NA
V: TRBV27
J: TRBJ1-1
size: NA

DNA: TGTGCCAGCAGTGTACAGGGTAGCGGAAACACCATATATTTT
CDR3: CASSVQGSGNTIYF
D: NA
V: TRBV6-1
J: TRBJ1-3
size: few

DNA: TGCAGCGTTCTAGGGGCCTCCTACGAGCAGTACTTC
CDR3: CSVLGASYEQYF
D: NA
V: TRBV29-1
J: TRBJ2-7
size: NA

DNA: TGTGCCATCAGTGAGACTCCAGGGGACAATTCACCCCTCCACTTT
CDR3: CAISETPGDNSPLHF
D: NA
V: TRBV10-3
J: TRBJ1-6
size: NA

DNA: TGTGCCAGCAGCCAAGATCAGGGGGCAGAGCGGGGAGATACGCAGTATTTT
CDR3: CASSQDQGAERGDTQYF
D: NA
V: TRBV4-2
J: TRBJ2-3
size: NA

DNA: TGTGCCAGCAGTTCGGGACAGAATGAAAAACTGTTTTTT
CDR3: CASSSGQNEKLFF
D: TRBD1
V: TRBV6-5
J: TRBJ1-4
size: once

DNA: TGCGCCAGCAGCCAATCTTGGGGGGCTAATGGCTACACCTTC
CDR3: CASSQSWGANGYTF
D: NA
V: TRBV4-3
J: TRBJ1-2
size: once

DNA: TGCAGCGTTGCATCTAGCGACTACGAGCAGTACTTC
CDR3: CSVASSDYEQYF
D: NA
V: TRBV29-1
J: TRBJ2-7
size: NA

DNA: TGTGCCAGCAGCTTAGTCGAGACCCAGTACTTC
CDR3: CASSLVETQYF
D: NA
V: TRBV11-2
J: TRBJ2-5
size: NA

DNA: TGTGCCAGCAGTTTATCGGTTTACACTGAAGCTTTCTTT
CDR3: CASSLSVYTEAFF
D: NA
V: TRBV28
J: TRBJ1-1
size: NA

DNA: TGTGCCAGCAGTTTTCCCTCACAGGACCCCACTAACTATGGCTACACCTTC
CDR3: CASSFPSQDPTNYGYTF
D: NA
V: TRBV28
J: TRBJ1-2
size: once

DNA: TGTGCCAGCAGTTACTATTGGGAAAACCTTGACAATGAGCAGTTCTTC
CDR3: CASSYYWENLDNEQFF
D: NA
V: TRBV6-5
J: TRBJ2-1
size: NA

DNA: TGTGCCAGCAGCGACATACAGGCGATCCTTTTTGGAAACACCATATATTTT
CDR3: CASSDIQAILFGNTIYF
D: NA
V: TRBV9
J: TRBJ1-3
size: NA

DNA: TGTGCCAGCAGTTACAGGCTGGACCTAAACACTGAAGCTTTCTTT
CDR3: CASSYRLDLNTEAFF
D: NA
V: TRBV28
J: TRBJ1-1
size: NA

DNA: TGTGCCATTAGACAGGAGGAAAGTCTTAGCACAGATACGCAGTATTTT
CDR3: CAIRQEESLSTDTQYF
D: NA
V: TRBV10-3
J: TRBJ2-3
size: NA

DNA: TGTGCCAGTACCACTGGACAGAACACCGGGGAGCTGTTTTTT
CDR3: CASTTGQNTGELFF
D: NA
V: TRBV19
J: TRBJ2-2
size: NA

DNA: TGTGCCATCAGTGCAGGGACACCAACCTCCTACGAGCAGTACTTC
CDR3: CAISAGTPTSYEQYF
D: NA
V: TRBV10-3
J: TRBJ2-7
size: NA

DNA: TGCGCCAGCAGCCCTATAGTTCGGGACAGGGGGCTTTTTACTAATGAAAAACTGTTTTTT
CDR3: CASSPIVRDRGLFTNEKLFF
D: TRBD1
V: TRBV4-3
J: TRBJ1-4
size: NA

DNA: TGTGCCAGCAGCCCCCCCTCGACGGGGGAGGTAGATACGCAGTATTTT
CDR3: CASSPPSTGEVDTQYF
D: NA
V: TRBV11-3
J: TRBJ2-3
size: NA

DNA: TGTGCCAGCAGCTTAGATCTGGGAGCCTACGAGCAGTACTTC
CDR3: CASSLDLGAYEQYF
D: NA
V: TRBV11-2
J: TRBJ2-7
size: NA

DNA: TGTGCCAGCAGGGGACAGGGGAGCGATCAGCCCCAGCATTTT
CDR3: CASRGQGSDQPQHF
D: TRBD1
V: TRBV28
J: TRBJ1-5
size: NA

DNA: TGTGCCAGCAGTTTATACGGTGGGGGGAACACTGAAGCTTTCTTT
CDR3: CASSLYGGGNTEAFF
D: NA
V: TRBV27
J: TRBJ1-1
size: once

DNA: TGTGCCAGCAGCAAACTACAGGATAACTATGGCTACACCTTC
CDR3: CASSKLQDNYGYTF
D: NA
V: TRBV11-2
J: TRBJ1-2
size: NA

DNA: TGTGCCAGCAGCCAAGATGTAGGGTACACAGATACGCAGTATTTT
CDR3: CASSQDVGYTDTQYF
D: NA
V: TRBV4-2
J: TRBJ2-3
size: NA

DNA: TGTGCCTGGAGTGTCGCCGGGGAGCTGTTTTTT
CDR3: CAWSVAGELFF
D: NA
V: TRBV30
J: TRBJ2-2
size: NA

DNA: TGTGCCAGCAGTTTCTGGGGGGCTGACTATGGCTACACCTTC
CDR3: CASSFWGADYGYTF
D: NA
V: TRBV28
J: TRBJ1-2
size: once